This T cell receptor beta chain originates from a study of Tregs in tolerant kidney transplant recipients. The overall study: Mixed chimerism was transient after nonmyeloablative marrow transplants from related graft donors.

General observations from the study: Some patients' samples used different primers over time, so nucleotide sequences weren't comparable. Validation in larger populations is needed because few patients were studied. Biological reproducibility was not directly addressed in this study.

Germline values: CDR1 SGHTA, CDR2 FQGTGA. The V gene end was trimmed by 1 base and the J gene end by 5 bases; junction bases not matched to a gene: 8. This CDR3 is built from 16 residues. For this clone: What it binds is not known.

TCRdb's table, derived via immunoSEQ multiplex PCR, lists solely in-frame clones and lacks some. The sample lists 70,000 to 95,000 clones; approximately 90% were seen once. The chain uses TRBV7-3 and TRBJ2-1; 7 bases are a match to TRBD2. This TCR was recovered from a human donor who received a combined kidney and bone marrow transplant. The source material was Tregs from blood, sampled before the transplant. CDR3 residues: CASSLNSLAVHNEQFF. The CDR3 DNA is TGTGCCAGCAGCTTAAACAGCCTAGCGGTGCACAATGAGCAGTTCTTC.